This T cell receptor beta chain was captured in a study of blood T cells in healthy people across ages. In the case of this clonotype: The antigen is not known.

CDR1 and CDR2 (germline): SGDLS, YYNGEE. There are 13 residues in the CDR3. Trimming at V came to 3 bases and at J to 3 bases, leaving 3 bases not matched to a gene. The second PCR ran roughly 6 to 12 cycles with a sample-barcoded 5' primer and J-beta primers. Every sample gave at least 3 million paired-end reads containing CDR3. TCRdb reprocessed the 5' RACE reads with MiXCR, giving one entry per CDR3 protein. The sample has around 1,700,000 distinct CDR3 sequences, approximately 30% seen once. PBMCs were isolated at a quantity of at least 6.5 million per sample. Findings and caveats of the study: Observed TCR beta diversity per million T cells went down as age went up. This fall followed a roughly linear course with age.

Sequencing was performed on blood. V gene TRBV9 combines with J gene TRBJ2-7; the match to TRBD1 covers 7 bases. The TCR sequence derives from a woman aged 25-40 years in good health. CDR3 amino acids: CASSGDSFYEQYF. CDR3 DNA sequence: TGTGCCAGCAGCGGGGACAGTTTCTACGAGCAGTACTTC.